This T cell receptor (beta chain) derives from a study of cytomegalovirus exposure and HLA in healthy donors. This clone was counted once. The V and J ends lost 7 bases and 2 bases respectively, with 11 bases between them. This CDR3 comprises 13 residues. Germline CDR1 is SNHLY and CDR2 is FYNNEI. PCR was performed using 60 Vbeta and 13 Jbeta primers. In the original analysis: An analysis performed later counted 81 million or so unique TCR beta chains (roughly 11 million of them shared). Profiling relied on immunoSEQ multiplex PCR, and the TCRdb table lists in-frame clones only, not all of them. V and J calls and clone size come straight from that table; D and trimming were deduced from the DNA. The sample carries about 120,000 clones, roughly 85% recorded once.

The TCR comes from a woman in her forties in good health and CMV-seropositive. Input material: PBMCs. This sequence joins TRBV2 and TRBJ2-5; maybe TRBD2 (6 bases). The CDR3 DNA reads TGTGCCAGCATCCGCGGGGCGCAAGAGACCCAGTACTTC. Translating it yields CASIRGAQETQYF.